The 18 T cell receptor beta chains below were found in one sample sequenced in a study of T cell repertoires in cytomegalovirus infection. TCRdb recomputed calls from the reads with MiXCR, one row per CDR3 protein. The data hold about 890,000 distinct CDR3 sequences, with about a third observed a single time. Antigens for these TCRs are unknown. The sample in question was cultured CD8+ T cells from PBMCs, obtained from culture after CMV antigen stimulation. Source of these receptors: a human donor in good health (CMV status not recorded). Some clones in this sample may be carry-over from other donors' samples.

The sample holds many counts of this clonotype. This chain connects TRBV12-3 or TRBV12-4 to TRBJ1-6; possibly TRBD1 for D (5 bases). The V end was cut by 7 bases, the J end by 10 bases, with 32 bases between. The CDR3 consists of 19 residues. In DNA form, the CDR3 reads TGTGCCAGCACCGCACGCGGGGCAGGAGGTTATCGAAGGGGATCACCCCTCCACTTT. As protein: CASTARGAGGYRRGSPLHF.

This clonotype was seen a handful of times. The V and J genes are TRBV6-1 and TRBJ1-6; possibly TRBD1 for D (5 bases). The CDR3 extends over 13 amino acids. Trimming left V 10 bases short and J 11 bases short, with 18 bases between. In germline, CDR1 is MNHNS, CDR2 SASEGT. CDR3: CATILGHLAPLHF. As DNA, the CDR3 is TGTGCCACCATACTTGGACATTTAGCACCCCTCCACTTT.

This clonotype was counted between two and nine times. This sequence joins TRBV6-6 and TRBJ2-1; TRBD1 is a possible D gene (5 bases). The CDR3 has 14 residues. Looked up from germline, CDR1 is MNHNY and CDR2 is SVGAGI (reference sequence). Trimming cost V 8 bases and J 5 bases, with 16 bases left between them. The CDR3 nucleotides are TGTGCCAGCGCGGATGTAGACAGAGACAATGAGCAGTTCTTC. This gives the protein CASADVDRDNEQFF.

V gene TRBV7-2 combines with J gene TRBJ2-5; 13 bases agree with TRBD2. Germline lookup yields CDR1 SGHTA and CDR2 FQGNSA. The CDR3 consists of 17 residues. Losses at the gene ends were 4 bases for V and 5 bases for J; bases not matched to a gene: 10. CDR3 sequence: CASSYPTSGGARETQYF. The CDR3 coding sequence is TGTGCCAGCAGCTACCCCACTAGCGGGGGGGCGAGGGAGACCCAGTACTTC.

The rearrangement joins TRBV13 to TRBJ1-4; D not resolved. V was clipped by 0 bases and J by 5 bases, with 10 bases between them. CDR1 is PRHDT, CDR2 FYEKMQ, per germline (reference sequence). The CDR3 totals 15 residues. This chain's CDR3 is CASSLGRALNEKLFF. CDR3 DNA sequence: TGTGCCAGCAGCTTAGGTCGGGCCCTCAATGAAAAACTGTTTTTT.

The J gene is TRBJ1-5, the V gene TRBV6-2 or TRBV6-3, with D possibly being TRBD1 (6 bases). There are 14 residues in the CDR3. The ends were cut back, 5 bases at V and 3 bases at J, with 11 bases in the middle. From germline, CDR1 is MNHEY and CDR2 SVGEGT. CDR3 loop: CASSPLGHNQPQHF. The CDR3 DNA sequence: TGTGCCAGCAGTCCCTTGGGACACAATCAGCCCCAGCATTTT.

This clonotype was detected a few times. The chain couples TRBV7-2 to TRBJ2-7; 13 bases fit TRBD2. This CDR3 has 16 residues. V lost 5 bases, J lost 1 base, and 5 bases stayed unmatched. Germline V gene lookup returns CDR1 SGHTA and CDR2 FQGNSA. CDR3 DNA: TGTGCCAGCAGCATTACACTAGCGGGGGGGTCCTACGAGCAGTACTTC. This codes for CASSITLAGGSYEQYF.

The rearrangement joins TRBV7-8 to TRBJ2-1, with no clear D. The CDR3 consists of 13 residues. Trimming pared 5 bases from V and 5 bases from J, leaving 10 bases between. Germline CDR1 and CDR2: SGHVS and FQNEAQ. This CDR3 reads CASSPRHDNEQFF. In DNA, the CDR3 is TGTGCCAGCAGCCCTCGACACGACAATGAGCAGTTCTTC.

This clonotype showed up just a few times. The chain recombines TRBV5-5 with TRBJ1-1; 7 bases line up with TRBD1. Germline values: CDR1 SGHKS, CDR2 YYEKEE (reference sequence). The J segment lost 7 bases and the V segment lost 4 bases, leaving 4 bases of the junction unmatched. CDR3 size: 12 residues. The CDR3, as DNA: TGTGCCAGCAGCCCGACAGGGTATGAAGCTTTCTTT. Its protein product is CASSPTGYEAFF.

This chain connects TRBV19 to TRBJ2-1; D unclear. There are 15 residues in the CDR3. With 6 bases removed from V and 7 bases from J, the gap between germline ends came to 19 bases. The germline gives CDR1 LNHDA, CDR2 SQIVND (reference sequence). The CDR3 region is CASSPAPGPPNEQFF. CDR3 coding DNA: TGTGCCAGTAGCCCGGCACCTGGTCCCCCAAATGAGCAGTTCTTC.

V usage is TRBV6-5 and J usage is TRBJ1-6; 9 bases agree with TRBD1. Per the germline V gene, CDR1 is MNHEY and CDR2 is SVGAGI. Germline trimming cut 7 bases from V and 7 bases from J; bases unmatched to any gene: 8. The length of the CDR3 is 15 residues. For the CDR3, the DNA is TGTGCCAGCATGAGGGGACAGGGTTACAATTCACCCCTCCACTTT. This encodes CASMRGQGYNSPLHF.

This clonotype was seen repeatedly, ten times or more. The CDR3 protein is CASSLGTGDGYNGYTF. The CDR3 nucleotides read TGTGCCAGCAGCTTGGGGACAGGGGATGGGTATAATGGCTACACCTTC. The chain employs TRBV7-6 and TRBJ1-2; 10 bases are shared with TRBD1. Looked up from germline, CDR1 is SGHVS and CDR2 is FNYEAQ. V shed 3 bases, J shed 6 bases, and the junction held 10 bases outside the gene matches. This CDR3 has 16 amino acids.

The V gene is TRBV4-1, the J gene TRBJ1-2; D may be TRBD1 (6 bases). Germline CDR1 and CDR2: MGHRA and YSYEKL. The CDR3 extends over 16 amino acids. The V end lost 0 bases, the J end lost 4 bases, and 15 bases lay between the germline ends. The CDR3 coding sequence is TGCGCCAGCAGCCAAGATCTCCAGGGGAAAGCCTATGGCTACACCTTC. Translation: CASSQDLQGKAYGYTF.

As for this clonotype: At one of its ends the junction is not consistent with the germline gene, which may arise from a read error. This chain links TRBV20-1 with TRBJ2-1, with a tentative D call TRBD1 (9 bases). Germline CDR1 is DFQATT and CDR2 is SNEGSKA (reference sequence). The CDR3 runs to 16 residues. The CDR3 bases are TGCAGTTCTAGCGATAGCGGGACAGGGTACTACAATGAGCAGTTCTTC. It is translated as CSSSDSGTGYYNEQFF.

The table lists this clonotype with a few counts. This sequence joins TRBV2 and TRBJ2-2; a possible D gene is TRBD2 (5 bases). The CDR3 length is 11 residues. Germline CDR1 SNHLY, CDR2 FYNNEI. Trimming stripped 11 bases from V and 6 bases from J, with 10 bases between. The CDR3: CAGAGAGELFF. In DNA form, the CDR3 reads TGTGCCGGCGCGGGTGCCGGGGAGCTGTTTTTT.

The chain joins TRBV28 to TRBJ2-5, with TRBD1 identical over 8 bases. V trimming: 6 bases; J trimming: 2 bases; junction bases outside the gene matches: 8. The CDR3 extends over 15 amino acids. The V gene's germline CDR1 is MDHEN and CDR2 SYDVKM. The CDR3 region has the DNA TGTGCCAGCAGCTCGACAGGGGCGACGCAAGAGACCCAGTACTTC. Translation: CASSSTGATQETQYF.

For the CDR3, the DNA is TGTGCCAGCAGTTTTCCACGGCAGGATTTCTATGGCTACACCTTC. Translation: CASSFPRQDFYGYTF. This chain uses TRBV6-1 with TRBJ1-2; D is ambiguous. With 5 bases removed from V and 4 bases from J, the gap between germline ends came to 17 bases. Germline V gene lookup returns CDR1 MNHNS and CDR2 SASEGT. The CDR3 runs 15 residues.

This chain uses TRBV6-1 with TRBJ2-7; D not certain. This CDR3 spans 15 amino acids. Trimming shortened V by 2 bases and J by 0 bases, and 11 bases separated the two germline ends. Per germline, CDR1 MNHNS and CDR2 SASEGT. The DNA for the CDR3 is TGTGCCAGCAGTGAAAGTCCAGTCGGCTCCTACGAGCAGTACTTC. Protein: CASSESPVGSYEQYF.